This T cell receptor (beta chain) was found in a study of blood T cell repertoires in COVID-19. Turning to the study itself: The United States, Italy and Spain supplied acute and convalescent COVID-19 samples. PBMCs, B-cell-depleted T cells, or T cells were the source of the cDNA or gDNA that made up the material.

V was cut by 3 bases and J by 0 bases, with 9 bases left in between. The CDR3 length is 14 residues. Germline assignment: CDR1 ENHRY and CDR2 SYGVKD. Authors' analysis steps: It was from reference gene primer amplification that nucleated cell counts were estimated. Assay used: immunoSEQ multiplex PCR; TCRdb lists only in-frame clones, some missing. That table furnishes V, J and clone size, whereas the DNA furnished D and trimming. The repertoire holds under 200,000 clones, 65% to 90% seen once, with about 8.2% in the top ten. The sequencing input was peripheral blood. This chain links TRBV10-3 with TRBJ2-7; D perhaps matches TRBD2 (5 bases). This TCR was sampled from a man aged 55 to 70 with acute or convalescent COVID-19. CDR3 amino acids: CAISDIRGSYEQYF. CDR3 nucleotide sequence: TGTGCCATCAGTGACATCCGGGGCTCCTACGAGCAGTACTTC.